The 32 T cell receptor beta chains below come from one sample, sequenced in a study of blood T cell repertoires in COVID-19. Generated by immunoSEQ multiplex PCR, the TCRdb table keeps only in-frame clones and is missing some. The sample consists of 310,000 or so clones, 89% of them appearing once. Specimen: PBMCs or T cells enriched from blood (not recorded which). These receptors were taken from a middle-aged woman who had recovered from COVID-19.

The V gene is TRBV5-8, the J gene TRBJ2-1, with 7 nucleotides matching TRBD1. The junction had 4 bases not matched to a gene; V was cut back by 4 bases and J by 0 bases. CDR1 SGHTS and CDR2 YDEGEE come from the germline V gene. The length of the CDR3 is 15 residues. CDR3 sequence (DNA): TGTGCCAGCAGCAAGGGACAGAGCTCCTACAATGAGCAGTTCTTC. It encodes CASSKGQSSYNEQFF.

V is TRBV28 and J is TRBJ1-2; 8 bases line up with TRBD1. CDR1 MDHEN and CDR2 SYDVKM come from the germline V gene. The CDR3 covers 15 residues. V shed 5 bases, J shed 5 bases, and the junction held 10 bases outside the gene matches. The CDR3 DNA is TGTGCCAGCAGTGAGACAGGGGCCCAGGGTTATGGCTACACCTTC. It is translated as CASSETGAQGYGYTF.

The rearrangement links TRBV18 to TRBJ1-5, with 8 bases matching TRBD1. V was clipped by 6 bases and J by 6 bases; unmatched bases: 4. Germline lookup yields CDR1 KGHSH and CDR2 LQKENI. CDR3 length: 13 amino acids. As DNA, the CDR3 is TGTGCCAGCTCGACAGGGGTGGGTCAGCCCCAGCATTTT. As protein: CASSTGVGQPQHF.

The chain joins TRBV7-6 to TRBJ2-5; D not resolved. This CDR3 spans 15 amino acids. Trimming removed 1 base at V and 1 base at J, with 10 bases between. Germline V gives CDR1 SGHVS, CDR2 FNYEAQ. CDR3: CASSLVYGGQETQYF. Here the CDR3 DNA reads TGTGCCAGCAGCTTAGTTTACGGCGGCCAAGAGACCCAGTACTTC.

The CDR3 is CASSPPQTDTQYF. CDR3 DNA: TGCGCCAGCAGCCCACCTCAGACAGATACGCAGTATTTT. The chain combines TRBV4-1 with TRBJ2-3; D unclear. This CDR3 spans 13 amino acids. Looked up from germline, CDR1 is MGHRA and CDR2 is YSYEKL. The V and J ends lost 4 bases and 3 bases respectively, with 8 bases between them.

The chain links TRBV18 to TRBJ2-2; possibly TRBD2 for D (6 bases). Germline CDR1 and CDR2: KGHSH and LQKENI. Trimming removed 6 bases from V and 3 bases from J, with 17 bases in between. The CDR3 consists of 16 residues. The CDR3 is CASSGRLRPHTGELFF. CDR3 bases: TGTGCCAGCTCTGGGAGGCTAAGACCTCACACCGGGGAGCTGTTTTTT.

The chain recombines TRBV7-2 with TRBJ1-5, with TRBD1 matching 7 bases. V dropped 3 bases and J dropped 7; count of bases not matched to a gene: 12. This CDR3 region has 16 residues. Germline V lookup: CDR1 SGHTA, CDR2 FQGNSA. CDR3 amino acids: CASSLDRQGLLQPQHF. The DNA of the CDR3 is TGTGCCAGCAGCTTGGACAGACAGGGTTTATTGCAGCCCCAGCATTTT.

The rearrangement links TRBV20-1 to TRBJ2-3; the D is unclear. The CDR3 is 11 amino acids. V gave up 6 bases and J gave up 6 bases, with 10 bases separating them. Germline CDR1 and CDR2: DFQATT and SNEGSKA (reference sequence). The CDR3 DNA reads as TGCAGTGCCCCCCACTCGGATACGCAGTATTTT. Amino acids: CSAPHSDTQYF.

The chain carries TRBV7-2 and TRBJ2-7, with unresolved D. Trimming took off 1 base at V and 1 base at J, with 5 bases between the two ends. The CDR3 spans 13 residues. The V gene's germline CDR1 is SGHTA and CDR2 FQGNSA. The CDR3 region has the DNA TGTGCCAGCAGCTTAGACGGTTCCTACGAGCAGTACTTC. It yields the protein CASSLDGSYEQYF.

This clone was counted once. This chain connects TRBV6-5 to TRBJ2-1; 9 bases agree with TRBD2. There are 15 residues in the CDR3. Trimming took 6 bases from V and 0 from J; bases not matched to a gene: 3. CDR1 MNHEY and CDR2 SVGAGI come from the germline V gene. The CDR3 DNA is TGTGCCAGCAGCAGACTAGCGGTCTCCTACAATGAGCAGTTCTTC. Protein sequence: CASSRLAVSYNEQFF.

V usage is TRBV4-3 and J usage is TRBJ2-5, with a possible D match to TRBD1 (6 bases). In germline, CDR1 is LGHNA, CDR2 YSLEER. The CDR3 totals 12 residues. V lost 2 bases and J lost 14, with 15 bases in between. CDR3 residues: CASSQIGQTVYF. In DNA form, the CDR3 reads TGCGCCAGCAGCCAAATCGGACAGACAGTTTACTTC.

The table lists this clone with a count of one. This chain uses TRBV6-1 with TRBJ2-7; TRBD1 aligns across 9 bases. The germline CDR1 and CDR2 sequences are MNHNS and SASEGT. This CDR3 spans 16 amino acids. Germline trimming cut 2 bases from V and 2 bases from J; bases unmatched to any gene: 7. CDR3: CASSESMGQGTYEQYF. For the CDR3, the DNA is TGTGCCAGCAGTGAAAGCATGGGACAGGGAACCTACGAGCAGTACTTC.

The chain is built from TRBV11-3 and TRBJ2-7; D is unresolved. Germline V gene lookup returns CDR1 SGHNT and CDR2 YENEEA. This CDR3 is built from 14 residues. Trimming removed 8 bases from V and 0 bases from J, with 14 bases in between. The CDR3 DNA reads TGTGCCAGCCTAGGCCCCGGAAGCTCCTACGAGCAGTACTTC. It specifies CASLGPGSSYEQYF.

The V gene is TRBV7-2, the J gene TRBJ2-1, with 7 nucleotides matching TRBD2. The CDR3 length is 16 residues. CDR1 and CDR2 from the germline V gene are SGHTA and FQGNSA. Trimming removed 5 bases from V and 7 bases from J; junction bases left unmatched: 14. In nucleotides, the CDR3 is TGTGCCAGCAGCGTCTCGATGGGACGGGGAGGGAATGAGCAGTTCTTC. Translating gives CASSVSMGRGGNEQFF.

The chain links TRBV18 to TRBJ2-3, with 10 positions matching TRBD1. The CDR3 totals 14 residues. V was clipped by 8 bases and J by 6 bases; unmatched bases: 8. Germline V CDR1 and CDR2: KGHSH, LQKENI. CDR3 residues: CASQGQGFLDTQYF. For the CDR3, the DNA is TGTGCCAGCCAGGGACAGGGGTTTTTGGATACGCAGTATTTT.

This rearrangement joins TRBV6-1 to TRBJ1-6, with D perhaps TRBD1 (5 bases). This CDR3 is built from 16 residues. The V gene lost 0 bases and the J gene lost 10 bases, with 16 bases spanning the gap. In germline, CDR1 is MNHNS, CDR2 SASEGT. The CDR3 coding sequence is TGTGCCAGCAGTGAAGCGGGGGGTATAAAGGGCTCACCCCTCCACTTT. Its translation: CASSEAGGIKGSPLHF.

The V and J genes are TRBV5-1 and TRBJ2-7; TRBD1 might be the D (6 bases). Trimming cost V 1 base and J 4 bases, with 12 bases left between them. The CDR3 contains 14 residues. Germline lookup yields CDR1 SGHRS and CDR2 YFSETQ. The CDR3 spells CASSLRYREYEQYF. DNA for the CDR3: TGCGCCAGCAGCTTGCGGTACAGGGAATACGAGCAGTACTTC.

CDR3 loop: CASSLEGDKTIGELFF. The CDR3 nucleotides are TGCGCCAGCAGCTTAGAGGGAGACAAGACCATCGGGGAGCTGTTTTTT. The chain recombines TRBV5-1 with TRBJ2-2; maybe TRBD2 (5 bases). The V end lost 2 bases, the J end lost 7 bases, and 18 bases lay between the germline ends. This CDR3 is built from 16 residues. Germline CDR1 and CDR2: SGHRS and YFSETQ.

To note about this clone: The same CDR3 arises from other DNA sequences in this sample as well. This chain links TRBV2 with TRBJ2-5; TRBD1 matches 7 bases. Per germline, CDR1 SNHLY and CDR2 FYNNEI. J gave up 5 bases and V 1 base, and 4 bases lay outside the gene matches. The CDR3 has 14 amino acids. The CDR3 DNA follows: TGTGCCAGCAGTGAAGACAGGGGAAGGGAGACCCAGTACTTC. It specifies CASSEDRGRETQYF.

This clone came up once. The chain joins TRBV2 to TRBJ1-3; D remains unclear. The CDR3 length is 14 residues. CDR1 SNHLY and CDR2 FYNNEI come from the germline V gene. Trimming took off 5 bases at V and 0 bases at J, with 8 bases between the two ends. CDR3 sequence reads: CASSRVVSGNTIYF. Here the CDR3 DNA reads TGTGCCAGCAGTCGAGTTGTCTCTGGAAACACCATATATTTT.

V is TRBV15 and J is TRBJ1-2; D is possibly TRBD1 (5 bases). The CDR3 consists of 15 residues. Trimming removed 0 bases at V and 1 base at J, with 9 bases between. The germline V gene has CDR1 LNHNV and CDR2 YYDKDF (reference sequence). The CDR3 region has the DNA TGTGCCACCAGCAGAGAAACAGGAAGTAACTATGGCTACACCTTC. Translation: CATSRETGSNYGYTF.

The chain couples TRBV21-1 to TRBJ2-1; no check of the table's D call, TRBD2, against the DNA was made. TRBV21-1 is marked as a pseudogene. CDR3 length: 18 residues. CDR3 nucleotide sequence: TGTGCCAGCAGCCCCAAAGAAGGAGCGGGGGGCTATCGGAATGAGCAGTTCTTC. It yields the protein CASSPKEGAGGYRNEQFF.

The rearrangement links TRBV6-2 or TRBV6-3 to TRBJ2-1; 12 bases line up with TRBD2. J gave up 8 bases and V 4 bases, and 6 bases lay outside the gene matches. Germline V CDR1 and CDR2: MNHEY, SVGEGT. CDR3 length: 15 residues. The CDR3 here is CASSSPTSGSDEQFF. The DNA for the CDR3 is TGTGCCAGCAGTTCGCCGACTAGCGGGAGCGATGAGCAGTTCTTC.

This sequence joins TRBV7-9 and TRBJ1-5; tentative D call: TRBD1 (5 bases). The CDR3 length is 14 residues. V was cut by 3 bases and J by 6 bases, with 12 bases left in between. Looked up from germline, CDR1 is SEHNR and CDR2 is FQNEAQ (reference sequence). The CDR3 region has the DNA TGTGCCAGCAGCTTTACCGCGGACACTCAGCCCCAGCATTTT. This codes for CASSFTADTQPQHF.

This chain joins TRBV7-2 and TRBJ1-2; TRBD1 matches 7 bases. The CDR3 sequence is 16 residues long. Germline CDR1 and CDR2: SGHTA and FQGNSA. Trimming at V came to 8 bases and at J to 4 bases, leaving 16 bases not matched to a gene. CDR3 amino acids: CASCSHGRTGCYGYTF. DNA for the CDR3: TGTGCCAGCTGCTCCCACGGTAGGACAGGCTGCTATGGCTACACCTTC.

The chain couples TRBV10-3 to TRBJ2-5; D may be TRBD2 (7 bases). The CDR3 covers 15 residues. V shed 0 bases and J shed 4 bases, with 12 bases lying between them. Germline assignment: CDR1 ENHRY and CDR2 SYGVKD. The CDR3 reads CAISESWGGRETQYF. CDR3 sequence (DNA): TGTGCCATCAGTGAGTCGTGGGGGGGCAGAGAGACCCAGTACTTC.

The chain's CDR3 is CASSPRRGLGTEAFF. As DNA, the CDR3 is TGTGCCAGCAGCCCGAGAAGGGGTTTGGGCACTGAAGCTTTCTTT. This chain links TRBV9 with TRBJ1-1; D may be TRBD1 (5 bases). The CDR3 spans 15 residues. V lost 4 bases and J 4 bases, leaving 17 bases between the germline ends. Germline CDR1 is SGDLS and CDR2 is YYNGEE.

This sequence joins TRBV6-5 and TRBJ1-4; possible D gene TRBD1, 6 bases. CDR1 is MNHEY and CDR2 is SVGAGI in the germline V gene. CDR3 length: 15 amino acids. With 1 base removed from V and 3 bases from J, the gap between germline ends came to 9 bases. The CDR3 sequence is CASSYLGAANEKLFF. DNA for the CDR3: TGTGCCAGCAGTTACTTGGGGGCAGCTAATGAAAAACTGTTTTTT.

This chain joins TRBV27 and TRBJ1-2, with D perhaps matching TRBD1 (6 bases). Between the trimmed V and J ends, which lost 4 bases and 2 bases, there was a span of 11 bases. The CDR3 consists of 14 residues. Germline V CDR1 and CDR2: MNHEY, SMNVEV (reference sequence). The CDR3 region is CASSSSGTNYGYTF. CDR3 DNA sequence: TGTGCCAGCAGTTCGAGCGGGACAAACTATGGCTACACCTTC.

The chain has TRBV7-2 and TRBJ2-1, with 8 bases that match TRBD2. The J segment lost 7 bases and the V segment lost 4 bases, leaving 18 bases of the junction unmatched. From germline, CDR1 is SGHTA and CDR2 FQGNSA. The CDR3 runs 18 residues. The CDR3 DNA follows: TGTGCCAGCAGCTCCGGGACTAGAGGCATCGGGCCCCGTAATGAGCAGTTCTTC. Translation gives CASSSGTRGIGPRNEQFF.

The chain carries TRBV29-1 and TRBJ1-4, with 7 bases fitting TRBD1. The germline gives CDR1 SQVTM, CDR2 ANQGSEA. The CDR3 loop spans 12 amino acids. The V segment lost 6 bases and the J segment 4 bases; nucleotides outside the gene matches: 2. In nucleotides, the CDR3 is TGCAGCGTCCAGGGGGGTAATGAAAAACTGTTTTTT. Its translation: CSVQGGNEKLFF.

V and J are TRBV2 and TRBJ2-2; D is unresolved. CDR3 length: 11 amino acids. Germline V gives CDR1 SNHLY, CDR2 FYNNEI. V was clipped by 7 bases and J by 4 bases, with 4 bases between them. In DNA form, the CDR3 reads TGTGCCAGCACCGGCACCGGGGAGCTGTTTTTT. Translated, it gives CASTGTGELFF.